This T cell receptor (beta chain) derives from a study of blood T cell repertoires in COVID-19. Clones were read by immunoSEQ multiplex PCR, and TCRdb kept only the in-frame ones, dropping some. Among about 44,000 clones listed, about 86% were seen once. From germline, CDR1 is LNHDA and CDR2 SQIVND (reference sequence). The CDR3 runs 15 residues. Trimming removed 5 bases at V and 0 bases at J, with 8 bases between. The sample holds a few counts of this clone. This TCR was recovered from a human donor in a cohort sampled during active COVID-19. The genes are TRBV19 and TRBJ1-6; D is undetermined. Source material: peripheral blood. The chain's CDR3 is CASSEMSSYNSPLHF. CDR3 coding DNA: TGTGCCAGTAGTGAGATGAGCTCCTATAATTCACCCCTCCACTTT.